This T cell receptor beta chain appears in the sequencing data of a study of regulatory T cells in long-lasting Graves disease. HTBI primers from iRepertoire and Arm-PCR of CDR3 regions yielded the TCR beta libraries. Each CDR3 protein is one row after TCRdb ran MiXCR on the multiplex PCR reads. The table records 310,000 or so distinct CDR3 sequences, 15% to 20% of them present only once. This clonotype was seen ten or more times. This sample's time point: persistent/refractory GD, antithyroid drugs over 5 years with positive TRAb. Generation of the TCR library employed RNA extracted from PBMCs. American Thyroid Association guidelines were used to diagnose Graves' disease. From germline, CDR1 is MDHEN and CDR2 SYDVKM. Between the trimmed V and J ends, which lost 8 bases and 2 bases, there was a span of 12 bases. The CDR3 length is 13 residues.

The sample here was peripheral blood mononuclear cells (PBMCs), taken when the disease was refractory, from a patient treated with antithyroid drugs. This rearrangement joins TRBV28 to TRBJ2-5, with D unresolved. The TCR originated in a female donor with Graves disease. The CDR3 sequence: CASRTPSQETQYF. The CDR3 coding sequence is TGTGCCAGCCGAACACCGTCTCAAGAGACCCAGTACTTC. Combining the CDR3 with reference TRBV28 and TRBJ2-5 gives the whole variable domain DVKVTQSSRYLVKRTGEKVFLECVQDMDHENMFWYRQDPGLGLRLIYFSYDVKMKEKGDIPEGYSVSREKKERFSLILESASTNQTSMYLCASRTPSQETQYFGPGTRLLVL.